A single sample is the source of the 26 T cell receptor beta chains below, sequenced in a study of T cells in Graves' hyperthyroidism and ophthalmopathy. Amplification yielded TCR beta CDR3 regions, with RNA transcripts as the source. A set of HTBI primers served as the primers for a first-round RT-PCR of the TCR CDR3. MiXCR, applied by TCRdb to the multiplex PCR reads, yields one record per CDR3 protein. The data show 490,000 or so distinct CDR3 sequences, 15% to 20% seen once. Sequences were obtained from blood. These TCRs come from a man aged 35 to 55 with Graves' ophthalmopathy.

There are a few counts of this clonotype. This chain joins TRBV30 and TRBJ2-1; possible D gene TRBD1, 6 bases. The germline V and J ends were trimmed by 0 bases and 3 bases, with 12 bases remaining between them. Germline CDR1 is GTSNPN and CDR2 is SVGIG (reference sequence). The CDR3 covers 15 residues. The CDR3 region has the DNA TGTGCCTGGAGTGTACAGGGACAAGTCTACAATGAGCAGTTCTTC. This gives the protein CAWSVQGQVYNEQFF. The full variable domain, in which reference TRBV30 and TRBJ2-1 provide the parts outside the CDR3, is SQTIHQWPATLVQPVGSPLSLECTVEGTSNPNLYWYRQAAGRGLQLLFYSVGIGQISSEVPQNLSASRPQDRQFILSSKKLLLSDSGFYLCAWSVQGQVYNEQFFGPGTRLTVL.

This chain joins TRBV28 and TRBJ2-5, with 7 bases lining up with TRBD2. Trimming took 3 bases from V and 0 from J; bases not matched to a gene: 7. Germline loops: CDR1 MDHEN, CDR2 SYDVKM. The CDR3 consists of 16 residues. CDR3 region: CASSFGGEGYQETQYF. CDR3 coding DNA: TGTGCCAGCAGTTTCGGAGGGGAGGGGTACCAAGAGACCCAGTACTTC. The full variable domain, its missing parts supplied by reference TRBV28 and TRBJ2-5, is DVKVTQSSRYLVKRTGEKVFLECVQDMDHENMFWYRQDPGLGLRLIYFSYDVKMKEKGDIPEGYSVSREKKERFSLILESASTNQTSMYLCASSFGGEGYQETQYFGPGTRLLVL.

This rearrangement joins TRBV5-1 to TRBJ1-1; tentative D call: TRBD1 (6 bases). The length of the CDR3 is 16 residues. Germline values: CDR1 SGHRS, CDR2 YFSETQ. V lost 2 bases, J lost 6 bases, and 20 bases lay in between. As DNA, the CDR3 is TGCGCCAGCAGCTTACAGGGAGAAGGGAGCAGGTCTGAAGCTTTCTTT. It is translated as CASSLQGEGSRSEAFF.

This clonotype was seen just once. A clone one base away is much larger, so this may be a read error. The chain recombines TRBV20-1 with TRBJ2-7; unclear D gene. CDR1 and CDR2 from the germline V gene are DFQATT and SNEGSKA (reference sequence). This CDR3 spans 14 amino acids. DNA for the CDR3: TGCAGCGCGGTGCGGACGGTCCTCTCCAACGAGCAGTACTTC. Translated, it gives CSAVRTVLSNEQYF.

This clonotype was detected many times. V gene TRBV12-3 or TRBV12-4 combines with J gene TRBJ2-1; 8 positions match TRBD2. V trimming: 5 bases; J trimming: 9 bases; junction bases outside the gene matches: 12. The length of the CDR3 is 15 residues. The CDR3 DNA reads TGTGCCAGCAGTAATCCGGGACTAGAGGTTGTTGAGCAGTTCTTC. This gives the protein CASSNPGLEVVEQFF.

This clonotype was detected ten times or more. Here the CDR3 reads CRVDRDVGTEAFF. CDR3 DNA sequence: TGCAGGGTCGACCGGGACGTAGGCACTGAAGCTTTCTTT. J is TRBJ1-1 and V is TRBV20-1; D might be TRBD1 (5 bases). CDR1 is DFQATT, CDR2 SNEGSKA, per germline (reference sequence). The CDR3 is made up of 13 amino acids.

This clonotype was observed many times. In DNA, the CDR3 is TGTGCCAGCAGCGTCCGGGACCGGGGTTCACCCCTCCACTTT. It is translated as CASSVRDRGSPLHF. The chain joins TRBV13 to TRBJ1-6, with a weak D call TRBD1 (5 bases). CDR3 length: 14 amino acids. The germline V gene encodes CDR1 PRHDT and CDR2 FYEKMQ (reference sequence). The V end was cut by 5 bases, the J end by 9 bases, with 14 bases between. Variable domain in full (rest from reference TRBV13 and TRBJ1-6): AAGVIQSPRHLIKEKRETATLKCYPIPRHDTVYWYQQGPGQDPQFLISFYEKMQSDKGSIPDRFSAQQFSDYHSELNMSSLELGDSALYFCASSVRDRGSPLHFGNGTRLTVT.

This clonotype was seen repeatedly, ten times or more. This chain joins TRBV11-3 and TRBJ2-5; possibly TRBD1 or TRBD2 for D (5 bases each). Trimming shortened V by 4 bases and J by 1 base, and 13 bases separated the two germline ends. The germline gives CDR1 SGHNT, CDR2 YENEEA. The CDR3 has 15 residues. CDR3 in DNA: TGTGCCAGCAGCTGGGGACCACGCGGCCAAGAGACCCAGTACTTC. Translating it yields CASSWGPRGQETQYF.

There are a few counts of this clonotype. The J gene is TRBJ2-3, the V gene TRBV28; 8 positions agree with TRBD1. The CDR3 length is 15 residues. Per germline, CDR1 MDHEN and CDR2 SYDVKM. The V gene end was trimmed by 7 bases and the J gene end by 1 base; junction bases not matched to a gene: 7. The CDR3, as DNA: TGTGCCAGCACAAGCAGGGGGCGCCGCACAGATACGCAGTATTTT. Protein product: CASTSRGRRTDTQYF.

This clonotype was found many times. The gene calls are TRBV18 and TRBJ2-1, with D maybe TRBD2 (6 bases). The germline gives CDR1 KGHSH, CDR2 LQKENI. The CDR3 contains 16 residues. V lost 0 bases and J lost 11, with 20 bases in between. In DNA form, the CDR3 reads TGTGCCAGCTCACCACCGTTACGGACCCATGCGGGACAGCAGTTCTTC. It is translated as CASSPPLRTHAGQQFF. The variable domain in full, with the rest retrieved from reference TRBV18 and TRBJ2-1, is NAGVMQNPRHLVRRRGQEARLRCSPMKGHSHVYWYRQLPEEGLKFMVYLQKENIIDESGMPKERFSAEFPKEGPSILRIQQVVRGDSAAYFCASSPPLRTHAGQQFFGPGTRLTVL.

Points on this clonotype: Since a much larger clone is just one base distant, this may be a read error. CDR3 loop: CAWSSREQFF. Here the CDR3 DNA reads TGTGCCTGGTCTAGCAGGGAGCAGTTCTTC. This chain connects TRBV7-3 to TRBJ2-1, with D possibly matching TRBD2 (5 bases). Trimming stripped 11 bases from V and 10 bases from J, with 12 bases between. CDR1 SGHTA and CDR2 FQGTGA come from the germline V gene. The CDR3 is made up of 10 amino acids.

V usage is TRBV11-2 and J usage is TRBJ2-1; TRBD2 matches at 12 bases. The CDR3 extends over 15 amino acids. With V trimmed by 5 bases and J by 9 bases, 8 bases remained unmatched. CDR1 and CDR2 (germline): SGHAT, FQNNGV. The CDR3 sequence: CASSAGLAGTGEQFF. The CDR3 nucleotides are TGTGCCAGCAGCGCCGGACTAGCGGGAACGGGTGAGCAGTTCTTC.

This clonotype was counted at least ten times. The rearrangement uses TRBV11-2 and TRBJ2-3; TRBD2 aligns across 12 bases. The CDR3 sequence is 19 residues long. Germline CDR1 SGHAT, CDR2 FQNNGV. Trimming cost V 8 bases and J 0 bases; bases outside gene matches: 15. CDR3: CASGYPPTGTSGSTDTQYF. The CDR3 DNA reads as TGTGCCAGCGGATACCCCCCTACCGGGACTAGCGGGAGCACAGATACGCAGTATTTT.

Many counts were recorded for this clonotype. The chain links TRBV12-3 or TRBV12-4 to TRBJ2-5; 9 bases are a match to TRBD2. V was pared by 10 bases and J by 5 bases, with 8 bases of the junction left unmatched. CDR3 length equals 13 residues. The DNA for the CDR3 is TGTGCCACCGCGGGGGGGCCGTGGGAGACCCAGTACTTC. Its protein is CATAGGPWETQYF.

This clonotype was found many times. The chain joins TRBV6-1 to TRBJ1-2, with a weak D call TRBD1 (5 bases). Trimming took off 5 bases at V and 6 bases at J, with 16 bases between the two ends. Germline values: CDR1 MNHNS, CDR2 SASEGT. This CDR3 has 14 residues. The CDR3, as DNA: TGTGCCAGCAGTACCCGACAGTCGCATAATGGCTACACCTTC. Its translation is CASSTRQSHNGYTF.

This clonotype has more than one count but fewer than ten. This rearrangement joins TRBV19 to TRBJ1-1; D is uncertain. CDR1 and CDR2 (germline): LNHDA, SQIVND (reference sequence). The CDR3 consists of 13 residues. V shed 0 bases and J shed 5 bases, with 7 bases lying between them. The CDR3 nucleotides are TGTGCCAGTAGTATAGATCCGGGAACTGAAGCTTTCTTT. Amino acid sequence: CASSIDPGTEAFF.

The chain has TRBV29-1 and TRBJ2-3; D may be TRBD2 (7 bases). With 6 bases removed from V and 5 bases from J, the gap between germline ends came to 21 bases. The germline gives CDR1 SQVTM, CDR2 ANQGSEA. The length of the CDR3 is 15 residues. The CDR3 spells CSVSGGTGRGDTQYF. In DNA, the CDR3 is TGCAGCGTATCGGGGGGCACCGGGCGTGGAGATACGCAGTATTTT.

The chain employs TRBV6-2 or TRBV6-3 and TRBJ2-7; no firm D call. The CDR3 runs 11 residues. Germline V lookup: CDR1 MNHEY, CDR2 SVGEGT. The germline V and J ends were trimmed by 2 bases and 5 bases, with 4 bases remaining between them. In DNA, the CDR3 is TGTGCCAGCAGTTACACCCACGAGCAGTACTTC. Encoded protein: CASSYTHEQYF.

This clonotype was seen a handful of times. The V and J genes are TRBV20-1 and TRBJ2-3, with D hard to call. The germline V and J ends were trimmed by 6 bases and 0 bases, with 10 bases remaining between them. CDR1 is DFQATT and CDR2 is SNEGSKA in the germline V gene (reference sequence). The CDR3 consists of 13 residues. CDR3 region: CSAPDSSTDTQYF. The CDR3, as DNA: TGCAGTGCCCCAGATTCTAGCACAGATACGCAGTATTTT.

Details on this clonotype: This sequence may be a read error, since a much larger clone differs from it by one base. This chain links TRBV11-2 with TRBJ2-7; tentative D call: TRBD2 (6 bases). The CDR3 sequence is 14 residues long. Per the germline V gene, CDR1 is SGHAT and CDR2 is FQNNGV. CDR3 coding DNA: TGTGCCAGCAGCTCGGGACTGGGATCCTACGAGCAGCACTTC. Protein product: CASSSGLGSYEQHF. The entire variable domain, with the rest obtained from reference TRBV11-2 and TRBJ2-7, is as follows: EAGVAQSPRYKIIEKRQSVAFWCNPISGHATLYWYQQILGQGPKLLIQFQNNGVVDDSQLPKDRFSAERLKGVDSTLKIQPAKLEDSAVYLCASSSGLGSYEQHFGPGTRLTVT.

This clonotype was observed at least ten times. One end of the junction does not line up with germline, which may come from a read error. The chain joins TRBV27 to TRBJ1-6, with a possible D match to TRBD1 (6 bases). The CDR3 loop spans 17 amino acids. Germline values: CDR1 MNHEY, CDR2 SMNVEV (reference sequence). CDR3 region: CASSLSPLQGHNSPLHF. CDR3 DNA sequence: TGTGCCAGCAGTCTATCCCCCCTACAGGGACATAATTCACCCCTCCACTTT.

This clonotype came up a few times. The chain carries TRBV20-1 and TRBJ1-2; D is possibly TRBD1 (6 bases). Trimming shortened V by 6 bases and J by 4 bases, and 27 bases separated the two germline ends. Germline CDR1 is DFQATT and CDR2 is SNEGSKA (reference sequence). The CDR3 sequence is 17 residues long. For the CDR3, the DNA is TGCAGTGCGGAGTTTAGACAGGCCTCAAAGCTCTCCTATGGCTACACCTTC. Protein: CSAEFRQASKLSYGYTF.

Many counts were recorded for this clonotype. This chain links TRBV5-1 with TRBJ2-1; no definite D call. This CDR3 comprises 12 residues. Trimming removed 7 bases from V and 0 bases from J, with 5 bases in between. Looked up from germline, CDR1 is SGHRS and CDR2 is YFSETQ. CDR3 DNA: TGCGCCAGCGCCACCTCCTACAATGAGCAGTTCTTC. Its protein is CASATSYNEQFF.

There are many counts of this clonotype. The rearrangement links TRBV10-3 to TRBJ2-1; 10 bases fit TRBD2. V was clipped by 0 bases and J by 6 bases; unmatched bases: 11. CDR1 is ENHRY, CDR2 SYGVKD, per germline. The CDR3 is 18 amino acids. CDR3 nucleotides: TGTGCCATCAGTGAGTCGCCAGGGGTGGCTAGCGGGGGCAATGAGCAGTTCTTC. Protein sequence: CAISESPGVASGGNEQFF.

The chain couples TRBV28 to TRBJ2-3; 8 nucleotides match TRBD2. V lost 6 bases to trimming and J lost 8 bases; unmatched junction nucleotides: 19. Germline CDR1 MDHEN, CDR2 SYDVKM. CDR3 size: 17 residues. The CDR3: CASRPNPGAGAAPTQYF. DNA for the CDR3: TGTGCCAGCAGACCCAACCCGGGAGCGGGAGCTGCCCCTACGCAGTATTTT.

The V and J genes are TRBV5-1 and TRBJ2-2, with 10 bases fitting TRBD2. After removal of 0 bases from V and 3 bases from J, the junction contained 2 bases not matched to a gene. CDR3 length equals 16 residues. CDR1 is SGHRS, CDR2 YFSETQ, per germline. CDR3: CASSLVSGRDTGELFF. The CDR3 DNA follows: TGCGCCAGCAGCTTGGTGAGCGGGAGGGACACCGGGGAGCTGTTTTTT.